This is a list of T cell receptor beta chains from one sample in a study of cytomegalovirus exposure and HLA in healthy donors. Clones were sequenced by immunoSEQ multiplex PCR, and TCRdb holds only the in-frame ones, with some missing. The profile shows 250,000 to 400,000 clones, roughly 86% of them singletons. What was sequenced was PBMCs. The receptors originated from a man aged 25 to 40 in good health and CMV-seronegative. Each CDR3 is given without its conserved first and last residue. D genes are given only for firm matches. Clone size appears in some rows only: once, few, many, or a class for an expanded clone.

cdr3_aa d_call j_call clone_size v_call
ASSGDSAYEQY NA TRBJ2-7 NA TRBV6-1
ASSVGGFGEAF NA TRBJ1-1 NA TRBV9
ASSGTSGGDTQY TRBD2 TRBJ2-3 NA TRBV10-1
ASSYEMGGYNQPQH NA TRBJ1-5 NA TRBV6-5
ASSSRQGLSTEAF TRBD1 TRBJ1-1 NA TRBV2
ASSDDTSRDSYSNQPQH TRBD1 TRBJ1-5 NA TRBV6-4
SAGQGGISYEQY TRBD1 TRBJ2-7 NA TRBV29-1
ASSGIAGGPTDTQY TRBD2 TRBJ2-3 once TRBV25-1
SVELRHYGYT NA TRBJ1-2 few TRBV29-1
ASSTGDLAGAAQETQY TRBD2 TRBJ2-5 NA TRBV7-9
ASSTAEGAYEQY NA TRBJ2-7 NA TRBV18
ASSRDRGNEQY TRBD1 TRBJ2-7 NA TRBV6-1
ASSLSLQGAAGYT TRBD1 TRBJ1-2 NA TRBV27
ASSLGSNSYEQY NA TRBJ2-7 NA TRBV5-1
ASSPTDYGYT NA TRBJ1-2 NA TRBV5-1
SGTLGTEAF NA TRBJ1-1 NA TRBV29-1
ASSAMGGDTQY NA TRBJ2-3 NA TRBV9
AWSPQTGGQPQH TRBD1 TRBJ1-5 NA TRBV30
ASSLARAQAPQH NA TRBJ1-5 few TRBV7-9
ASRRTGSGANVLT NA TRBJ2-6 NA TRBV6-5
ASSLQPGQGYT NA TRBJ1-2 once TRBV9
ASSLVSGGETQY NA TRBJ2-5 NA TRBV5-5
ASSLVAGITDTQY NA TRBJ2-3 NA TRBV5-1
ASSPRDLGETQY NA TRBJ2-5 NA TRBV7-2
ATSKGREGYEQY NA TRBJ2-7 many TRBV15
ASSIDRGANTEAF TRBD1 TRBJ1-1 NA TRBV6-4
ASSSDSGGAVQETQY TRBD2 TRBJ2-5 NA TRBV5-4
ASSVAGPPGELF NA TRBJ2-2 once TRBV9
ATAGGATAAEAF NA TRBJ1-1 NA TRBV6-6
ASSLRGLSTTQY TRBD1 TRBJ2-5 NA TRBV27
ASSLAPSAGDTQY NA TRBJ2-3 NA TRBV11-2
ASSRKQGAGEQY TRBD1 TRBJ2-7 NA TRBV19
ASSLVGRGYEQY NA TRBJ2-7 NA TRBV27
AISESESRNEKLF NA TRBJ1-4 NA TRBV10-3
ASSVRAQGSYEQY NA TRBJ2-7 NA TRBV6-5
ASSKGTGGPDNEQF NA TRBJ2-1 NA TRBV21-1
ASRAPRNTEAF NA TRBJ1-1 NA TRBV6-1
AWSQGPNSPLH NA TRBJ1-6 NA TRBV30
ASSVGVGSSYNEQF NA TRBJ2-1 NA TRBV9
ASSATEAVSPLH NA TRBJ1-6 few TRBV9
ASSFVLAGGVEETQY TRBD2 TRBJ2-5 NA TRBV7-6
ASSYAQVLYQETQY NA TRBJ2-5 once TRBV6-6
ASSQGEAAGGWYEQY TRBD2 TRBJ2-7 NA TRBV4-2
ASSLDLGVNYGYT NA TRBJ1-2 NA TRBV7-2
ASAPSGGNNEQF TRBD2 TRBJ2-1 NA TRBV5-6
ASSYDLSSGNTIY NA TRBJ1-3 many TRBV10-1
ASSLVTANTGELF NA TRBJ2-2 NA TRBV11-3
ASSIIPGTGGTDTQY TRBD1 TRBJ2-3 NA TRBV19
ATSRELGRSSEQY NA TRBJ2-7 NA TRBV15
ASSPGRGLEQY TRBD1 TRBJ2-7 NA TRBV27
ASSYLAGNSGELF TRBD2 TRBJ2-2 NA TRBV6-5
ASRPQHANTEAF NA TRBJ1-1 NA TRBV19
ASSLYITDTQY NA TRBJ2-3 NA TRBV4-1
SAQLATAAF NA TRBJ1-1 NA TRBV20-1